The 7 T cell receptor beta chains below all came from one sample that was sequenced in a study of graft-versus-host responses after intestinal transplantation. Clones were read by immunoSEQ multiplex PCR, and TCRdb kept only the in-frame ones, dropping some. The sample includes some 90,000 clones, 85% to 95% of them seen just once. Antigen specificity for these receptors is unknown. Sequencing was performed on unstimulated CD8+ T cells sorted from spleen or lymph node cells, taken before intestinal transplant. Receptors originate from a human donor who received an intestinal transplant.

V usage is TRBV19 and J usage is TRBJ1-2; 7 bases agree with TRBD1. CDR3 length: 16 amino acids. The J segment lost 0 bases and the V segment lost 0 bases, leaving 4 bases of the junction unmatched. Germline V gene lookup returns CDR1 LNHDA and CDR2 SQIVND (reference sequence). CDR3 coding DNA: TGTGCCAGTAGTATAGATTTAACAGGGGCTAACTATGGCTACACCTTC. This encodes CASSIDLTGANYGYTF. The whole variable domain, filled in from reference TRBV19 and TRBJ1-2, reads DGGITQSPKYLFRKEGQNVTLSCEQNLNHDAMYWYRQDPGQGLRLIYYSQIVNDFQKGDIAEGYSVSREKKESFPLTVTSAQKNPTAFYLCASSIDLTGANYGYTFGSGTRLTVV.

This chain connects TRBV14 to TRBJ1-2; 7 bases align to TRBD1. V shed 0 bases, J shed 8 bases, and the junction held 9 bases outside the gene matches. This CDR3 region has 15 residues. CDR1 is SGHDN, CDR2 FVKESK, per germline. DNA of the CDR3: TGTGCCAGCAGCCAAGATAGGGGACAGCGCGGGGGCTACACCTTC. Its protein is CASSQDRGQRGGYTF.

The chain recombines TRBV7-9 with TRBJ2-1; a weak D match, TRBD2 (6 bases). Germline lookup yields CDR1 SEHNR and CDR2 FQNEAQ (reference sequence). V lost 5 bases and J lost 6, with 20 bases in between. The CDR3 runs 16 residues. The CDR3 protein is CASSTRGSVGINEQFF. CDR3 bases: TGTGCCAGCAGCACGCGGGGCAGCGTTGGAATCAATGAGCAGTTCTTC.

This chain connects TRBV27 to TRBJ2-7; 10 nucleotides agree with TRBD2. CDR1 and CDR2 from the germline V gene are MNHEY and SMNVEV (reference sequence). The trim removed 3 bases at V and 7 bases at J, leaving 9 bases unmatched. The CDR3 length is 15 residues. CDR3 DNA: TGTGCCAGCAGTTTGGTAGCGGGAGGCTTGGGGGAGCAGTACTTC. This gives the protein CASSLVAGGLGEQYF.

This chain links TRBV4-1 with TRBJ2-3; 11 nucleotides match TRBD2. The germline gives CDR1 MGHRA, CDR2 YSYEKL. Trimming cost V 2 bases and J 2 bases; bases outside gene matches: 9. This CDR3 region has 18 residues. The CDR3 coding sequence is TGCGCCAGCAGCCAATCCCAGGGACTAGCGGATAACACAGATACGCAGTATTTT. This sequence encodes CASSQSQGLADNTDTQYF.

Points on this clone: Germline and junction disagree at one end, which may indicate a read error. The rearrangement joins TRBV11-2 to TRBJ1-1, with TRBD1 as a possible D gene (6 bases). The CDR3 is 10 amino acids. Germline assignment: CDR1 SGHAT and CDR2 FQNNGV. The CDR3 coding sequence is TGTGCCAGCAGCTTAGTGGGACACAACTTT. Amino acids: CASSLVGHNF.

J is TRBJ2-5 and V is TRBV27; D uncertain. The CDR3 extends over 13 amino acids. The V gene lost 3 bases and the J gene lost 11 bases, with 16 bases spanning the gap. Germline CDR1 reads MNHEY; CDR2 reads SMNVEV (reference sequence). The CDR3 loop reads CASSLLANSEQYF. The CDR3 nucleotides are TGTGCCAGCAGTTTGCTGGCAAACTCGGAGCAGTACTTC.